This T cell receptor (beta chain) was documented in a study of blood T cell repertoires in COVID-19. Study background: Donors in the United States, Italy and Spain gave samples during acute or convalescent COVID-19. Sources were T cells, B-cell-depleted T cells, or PBMCs; the material itself was cDNA or gDNA.

V was clipped by 6 bases and J by 5 bases, with 17 bases between them. CDR1 and CDR2 from the germline V gene are MNHEY and SVGAGI. The CDR3 loop spans 15 amino acids. Methods used by the authors: Scientists estimated how many nucleated cells there were by amplifying reference gene primers. The method was immunoSEQ multiplex PCR; TCRdb's version includes in-frame clones alone and lacks a portion of them. The V and J calls and clone size come from that table; D and trimming were worked out from the DNA. This table holds nearly 250,000 clones, about 80% found once. The chain combines TRBV6-5 with TRBJ1-5; a possible D gene is TRBD1 (5 bases). The sequence was collected from an elderly woman with acute or convalescent COVID-19. The sequencing input was peripheral blood. The CDR3 coding sequence is TGTGCCAGCAGACCGGGACTGAACGTCGATCAGCCCCAGCATTTT. This sequence encodes CASRPGLNVDQPQHF.